This T cell receptor (beta chain) was captured in a study of blood T cells in healthy people across ages. A note on this clonotype: The junction departs from the called germline gene at one end, perhaps through a read error.

A sample-barcoded 5' primer and a J-beta primer mix were used in a second PCR of roughly 6 to 11 cycles. TCRdb used MiXCR to reprocess the 5' RACE reads, holding one entry per CDR3 protein. This table holds 700,000 to 950,000 distinct CDR3 sequences, roughly 41% found once. Each donor's blood draw was 7.5 to 10 milliliters of peripheral blood. The germline CDR1 and CDR2 sequences are SGHRS and YFSETQ. The CDR3 loop spans 16 amino acids. This TCR was recovered from a woman aged 55-69 years in good health. The V and J genes are TRBV5-1 and TRBJ2-5; 11 bases agree with TRBD2. Sequenced material: blood. This CDR3 reads CASGLATSGGYNEQYF. The CDR3 DNA reads TGCGCCAGCGGCTTGGCAACTAGCGGGGGCTACAATGAGCAGTACTTC.